The 15 T cell receptor beta chains given below trace back to one sample, sequenced in a study of blood T cell repertoires in COVID-19. Sequencing was performed with immunoSEQ multiplex PCR; in TCRdb, only in-frame clones are kept and a portion is missing. Of roughly 45,000 clones in the sample, around 86% were seen once. The sequenced material came from peripheral blood. The receptors derive from a human donor in a cohort sampled during active COVID-19.

The V gene is TRBV29-1, the J gene TRBJ2-7; 9 nucleotides line up with TRBD1. Per the germline V gene, CDR1 is SQVTM and CDR2 is ANQGSEA. J lost 12 bases, V lost 3 bases, and 12 bases had no gene match. This CDR3 is built from 13 residues. As DNA, the CDR3 is TGCAGCGTTGAGCACAGGGGGCTTCCCTTCCGGTACTTC. It translates to CSVEHRGLPFRYF.

V is TRBV7-9 and J is TRBJ1-1; no clear D gene. In germline, CDR1 is SEHNR, CDR2 FQNEAQ (reference sequence). The CDR3 contains 9 residues. V was shortened by 5 bases and J by 10 bases, with 5 bases between the two germline ends. CDR3 nucleotides: TGTGCCAGCAGCCCCGGAGCTTTCTTT. Encoded protein: CASSPGAFF.

The rearrangement uses TRBV3-1 (or the pseudogene TRBV3-2) and TRBJ1-2, with D possibly TRBD1 on 5 matching bases. CDR3 length: 17 amino acids. Trimming left V 0 bases short and J 2 bases short, with 16 bases between. Germline V CDR1 and CDR2: LGHDT, YNNKEL (reference sequence). Here the CDR3 reads CASSQDGWKGNNYGYTF. CDR3 in DNA: TGTGCCAGCAGCCAAGATGGATGGAAGGGGAACAACTATGGCTACACCTTC.

This chain links TRBV27 with TRBJ2-7; maybe TRBD1 (5 bases). Germline assignment: CDR1 MNHEY and CDR2 SMNVEV (reference sequence). The V end was cut by 5 bases, the J end by 3 bases, with 11 bases between. The CDR3 sequence is 13 residues long. CDR3 sequence: CASSLRDSYEQYF. CDR3 DNA: TGTGCCAGCAGTCTAAGAGACAGCTACGAGCAGTACTTC.

This rearrangement joins TRBV7-6 to TRBJ1-1; maybe TRBD1 (5 bases). The CDR3 consists of 15 residues. Between the trimmed V and J ends, which lost 2 bases and 4 bases, there was a span of 14 bases. CDR1 and CDR2 (germline): SGHVS, FNYEAQ. The CDR3 sequence is CASSLSGGLTTEAFF. For the CDR3, the DNA is TGTGCCAGCAGCTTATCGGGGGGGTTGACCACTGAAGCTTTCTTT. The full variable domain, in which reference TRBV7-6 and TRBJ1-1 provide the parts outside the CDR3, is GAGVSQSPRYKVTKRGQDVALRCDPISGHVSLYWYRQALGQGPEFLTYFNYEAQQDKSGLPNDRFSAERPEGSISTLTIQRTEQRDSAMYRCASSLSGGLTTEAFFGQGTRLTVV.

The chain has TRBV25-1 and TRBJ1-1, with 7 positions matching TRBD1. CDR3 size: 18 residues. CDR1 MGHDK and CDR2 SYGVNS come from the germline V gene. With 5 bases clipped from V and 0 bases from J, the junction kept 15 bases outside the gene matches. The CDR3 loop is CASSTDRDGFSMNTEAFF. The CDR3 DNA reads as TGTGCCAGCAGTACCGACAGGGATGGGTTCTCCATGAACACTGAAGCTTTCTTT.

This clone came up once. The rearrangement joins TRBV9 to TRBJ2-7, with TRBD2 matching over 10 bases. The CDR3 is 15 residues long. V was pared by 0 bases and J by 4 bases, with 4 bases of the junction left unmatched. Germline-derived CDR1 and CDR2 are SGDLS and YYNGEE. The CDR3 here is CASSVDSSGGYEQYF. In DNA, the CDR3 is TGTGCCAGCAGCGTAGATTCTAGCGGGGGTTACGAGCAGTACTTC.

V usage is TRBV7-9 and J usage is TRBJ1-5, with D maybe TRBD1 (5 bases). CDR1 and CDR2 (germline): SEHNR, FQNEAQ (reference sequence). V was shortened by 5 bases and J by 5 bases, with 10 bases between the two germline ends. The CDR3 length is 13 residues. CDR3 DNA: TGTGCCAGCAGCGGGGGGGGAGATCAGCCCCAGCATTTT. Translating it yields CASSGGGDQPQHF.

The CDR3 nucleotides are TGCAGCCCATCAGATCTCGGAGGTGACTATGGCTACACCTTC. Protein sequence: CSPSDLGGDYGYTF. The rearrangement links TRBV29-1 to TRBJ1-2; D remains ambiguous. Germline CDR1 is SQVTM and CDR2 is ANQGSEA. Between the trimmed V and J ends, which lost 8 bases and 3 bases, there was a span of 19 bases. The CDR3 has 14 amino acids. Using reference TRBV29-1 and TRBJ1-2 for the parts outside the CDR3, the full variable domain is SAVISQKPSRDICQRGTSLTIQCQVDSQVTMMFWYRQQPGQSLTLIATANQGSEATYESGFVIDKFPISRPNLTFSTLTVSNMSPEDSSIYLCSPSDLGGDYGYTFGSGTRLTVV.

The V call is TRBV19, the J call TRBJ2-7; 9 nucleotides line up with TRBD1. The germline V gene encodes CDR1 LNHDA and CDR2 SQIVND (reference sequence). After removal of 4 bases from V and 4 bases from J, the junction contained 5 bases not matched to a gene. The CDR3 covers 14 residues. Here the CDR3 reads CASSTGTGPYEQYF. The CDR3 DNA sequence: TGTGCCAGTAGTACCGGGACAGGGCCGTACGAGCAGTACTTC.

Note on this clone: Just one base apart from a much larger clone, this may be a read error. The sample contains more than one DNA sequence encoding this CDR3. This chain uses TRBV7-2 with TRBJ2-7; D is undetermined. The CDR3 is made up of 12 amino acids. The ends were cut back, 2 bases at V and 2 bases at J, with 4 bases in the middle. Germline-derived CDR1 and CDR2 are SGHTA and FQGNSA. The CDR3 bases are TGTGCCAGCAGCTTACAAACCTACGAGCAGTACTTC. It translates to CASSLQTYEQYF.

The chain links TRBV6-5 to TRBJ1-5, with 8 positions matching TRBD1. Germline V gives CDR1 MNHEY, CDR2 SVGAGI. The CDR3 spans 15 residues. J gave up 4 bases and V 5 bases, and 7 bases lay outside the gene matches. CDR3 in DNA: TGTGCCAGCAGTCGGACAGGGAATACGAATCAGCCCCAGCATTTT. Its translation is CASSRTGNTNQPQHF.

The chain has TRBV7-2 and TRBJ1-3; 8 bases map to TRBD1. The CDR3 is made up of 14 amino acids. Germline CDR1 reads SGHTA; CDR2 reads FQGNSA. J was trimmed by 4 bases and V by 6 bases; bases with no gene match: 5. CDR3 protein: CASSSQGVGNTIYF. CDR3 nucleotides: TGTGCCAGCAGTTCACAGGGGGTCGGAAACACCATATATTTT.

The chain couples TRBV6-2 or TRBV6-3 to TRBJ1-1, with D perhaps matching TRBD1 (6 bases). The V end was cut by 0 bases, the J end by 0 bases, with 26 bases between. CDR3 length: 21 amino acids. Germline V gene data show CDR1 as MNHEY and CDR2 as SVGEGT. CDR3: CASSYSPWGRGRGPMNTEAFF. DNA for the CDR3: TGTGCCAGCAGTTACTCCCCCTGGGGTAGAGGCAGGGGACCTATGAACACTGAAGCTTTCTTT.

The table lists this clone with a count of one. This chain links TRBV19 with TRBJ1-5; 9 nucleotides align to TRBD1. Trimming cost V 3 bases and J 3 bases; bases outside gene matches: 9. Germline CDR1 LNHDA, CDR2 SQIVND (reference sequence). CDR3 size: 17 residues. For the CDR3, the DNA is TGTGCCAGTAGTATCATACCAGGGACAGGGCCCAATCAGCCCCAGCATTTT. The encoded protein is CASSIIPGTGPNQPQHF.